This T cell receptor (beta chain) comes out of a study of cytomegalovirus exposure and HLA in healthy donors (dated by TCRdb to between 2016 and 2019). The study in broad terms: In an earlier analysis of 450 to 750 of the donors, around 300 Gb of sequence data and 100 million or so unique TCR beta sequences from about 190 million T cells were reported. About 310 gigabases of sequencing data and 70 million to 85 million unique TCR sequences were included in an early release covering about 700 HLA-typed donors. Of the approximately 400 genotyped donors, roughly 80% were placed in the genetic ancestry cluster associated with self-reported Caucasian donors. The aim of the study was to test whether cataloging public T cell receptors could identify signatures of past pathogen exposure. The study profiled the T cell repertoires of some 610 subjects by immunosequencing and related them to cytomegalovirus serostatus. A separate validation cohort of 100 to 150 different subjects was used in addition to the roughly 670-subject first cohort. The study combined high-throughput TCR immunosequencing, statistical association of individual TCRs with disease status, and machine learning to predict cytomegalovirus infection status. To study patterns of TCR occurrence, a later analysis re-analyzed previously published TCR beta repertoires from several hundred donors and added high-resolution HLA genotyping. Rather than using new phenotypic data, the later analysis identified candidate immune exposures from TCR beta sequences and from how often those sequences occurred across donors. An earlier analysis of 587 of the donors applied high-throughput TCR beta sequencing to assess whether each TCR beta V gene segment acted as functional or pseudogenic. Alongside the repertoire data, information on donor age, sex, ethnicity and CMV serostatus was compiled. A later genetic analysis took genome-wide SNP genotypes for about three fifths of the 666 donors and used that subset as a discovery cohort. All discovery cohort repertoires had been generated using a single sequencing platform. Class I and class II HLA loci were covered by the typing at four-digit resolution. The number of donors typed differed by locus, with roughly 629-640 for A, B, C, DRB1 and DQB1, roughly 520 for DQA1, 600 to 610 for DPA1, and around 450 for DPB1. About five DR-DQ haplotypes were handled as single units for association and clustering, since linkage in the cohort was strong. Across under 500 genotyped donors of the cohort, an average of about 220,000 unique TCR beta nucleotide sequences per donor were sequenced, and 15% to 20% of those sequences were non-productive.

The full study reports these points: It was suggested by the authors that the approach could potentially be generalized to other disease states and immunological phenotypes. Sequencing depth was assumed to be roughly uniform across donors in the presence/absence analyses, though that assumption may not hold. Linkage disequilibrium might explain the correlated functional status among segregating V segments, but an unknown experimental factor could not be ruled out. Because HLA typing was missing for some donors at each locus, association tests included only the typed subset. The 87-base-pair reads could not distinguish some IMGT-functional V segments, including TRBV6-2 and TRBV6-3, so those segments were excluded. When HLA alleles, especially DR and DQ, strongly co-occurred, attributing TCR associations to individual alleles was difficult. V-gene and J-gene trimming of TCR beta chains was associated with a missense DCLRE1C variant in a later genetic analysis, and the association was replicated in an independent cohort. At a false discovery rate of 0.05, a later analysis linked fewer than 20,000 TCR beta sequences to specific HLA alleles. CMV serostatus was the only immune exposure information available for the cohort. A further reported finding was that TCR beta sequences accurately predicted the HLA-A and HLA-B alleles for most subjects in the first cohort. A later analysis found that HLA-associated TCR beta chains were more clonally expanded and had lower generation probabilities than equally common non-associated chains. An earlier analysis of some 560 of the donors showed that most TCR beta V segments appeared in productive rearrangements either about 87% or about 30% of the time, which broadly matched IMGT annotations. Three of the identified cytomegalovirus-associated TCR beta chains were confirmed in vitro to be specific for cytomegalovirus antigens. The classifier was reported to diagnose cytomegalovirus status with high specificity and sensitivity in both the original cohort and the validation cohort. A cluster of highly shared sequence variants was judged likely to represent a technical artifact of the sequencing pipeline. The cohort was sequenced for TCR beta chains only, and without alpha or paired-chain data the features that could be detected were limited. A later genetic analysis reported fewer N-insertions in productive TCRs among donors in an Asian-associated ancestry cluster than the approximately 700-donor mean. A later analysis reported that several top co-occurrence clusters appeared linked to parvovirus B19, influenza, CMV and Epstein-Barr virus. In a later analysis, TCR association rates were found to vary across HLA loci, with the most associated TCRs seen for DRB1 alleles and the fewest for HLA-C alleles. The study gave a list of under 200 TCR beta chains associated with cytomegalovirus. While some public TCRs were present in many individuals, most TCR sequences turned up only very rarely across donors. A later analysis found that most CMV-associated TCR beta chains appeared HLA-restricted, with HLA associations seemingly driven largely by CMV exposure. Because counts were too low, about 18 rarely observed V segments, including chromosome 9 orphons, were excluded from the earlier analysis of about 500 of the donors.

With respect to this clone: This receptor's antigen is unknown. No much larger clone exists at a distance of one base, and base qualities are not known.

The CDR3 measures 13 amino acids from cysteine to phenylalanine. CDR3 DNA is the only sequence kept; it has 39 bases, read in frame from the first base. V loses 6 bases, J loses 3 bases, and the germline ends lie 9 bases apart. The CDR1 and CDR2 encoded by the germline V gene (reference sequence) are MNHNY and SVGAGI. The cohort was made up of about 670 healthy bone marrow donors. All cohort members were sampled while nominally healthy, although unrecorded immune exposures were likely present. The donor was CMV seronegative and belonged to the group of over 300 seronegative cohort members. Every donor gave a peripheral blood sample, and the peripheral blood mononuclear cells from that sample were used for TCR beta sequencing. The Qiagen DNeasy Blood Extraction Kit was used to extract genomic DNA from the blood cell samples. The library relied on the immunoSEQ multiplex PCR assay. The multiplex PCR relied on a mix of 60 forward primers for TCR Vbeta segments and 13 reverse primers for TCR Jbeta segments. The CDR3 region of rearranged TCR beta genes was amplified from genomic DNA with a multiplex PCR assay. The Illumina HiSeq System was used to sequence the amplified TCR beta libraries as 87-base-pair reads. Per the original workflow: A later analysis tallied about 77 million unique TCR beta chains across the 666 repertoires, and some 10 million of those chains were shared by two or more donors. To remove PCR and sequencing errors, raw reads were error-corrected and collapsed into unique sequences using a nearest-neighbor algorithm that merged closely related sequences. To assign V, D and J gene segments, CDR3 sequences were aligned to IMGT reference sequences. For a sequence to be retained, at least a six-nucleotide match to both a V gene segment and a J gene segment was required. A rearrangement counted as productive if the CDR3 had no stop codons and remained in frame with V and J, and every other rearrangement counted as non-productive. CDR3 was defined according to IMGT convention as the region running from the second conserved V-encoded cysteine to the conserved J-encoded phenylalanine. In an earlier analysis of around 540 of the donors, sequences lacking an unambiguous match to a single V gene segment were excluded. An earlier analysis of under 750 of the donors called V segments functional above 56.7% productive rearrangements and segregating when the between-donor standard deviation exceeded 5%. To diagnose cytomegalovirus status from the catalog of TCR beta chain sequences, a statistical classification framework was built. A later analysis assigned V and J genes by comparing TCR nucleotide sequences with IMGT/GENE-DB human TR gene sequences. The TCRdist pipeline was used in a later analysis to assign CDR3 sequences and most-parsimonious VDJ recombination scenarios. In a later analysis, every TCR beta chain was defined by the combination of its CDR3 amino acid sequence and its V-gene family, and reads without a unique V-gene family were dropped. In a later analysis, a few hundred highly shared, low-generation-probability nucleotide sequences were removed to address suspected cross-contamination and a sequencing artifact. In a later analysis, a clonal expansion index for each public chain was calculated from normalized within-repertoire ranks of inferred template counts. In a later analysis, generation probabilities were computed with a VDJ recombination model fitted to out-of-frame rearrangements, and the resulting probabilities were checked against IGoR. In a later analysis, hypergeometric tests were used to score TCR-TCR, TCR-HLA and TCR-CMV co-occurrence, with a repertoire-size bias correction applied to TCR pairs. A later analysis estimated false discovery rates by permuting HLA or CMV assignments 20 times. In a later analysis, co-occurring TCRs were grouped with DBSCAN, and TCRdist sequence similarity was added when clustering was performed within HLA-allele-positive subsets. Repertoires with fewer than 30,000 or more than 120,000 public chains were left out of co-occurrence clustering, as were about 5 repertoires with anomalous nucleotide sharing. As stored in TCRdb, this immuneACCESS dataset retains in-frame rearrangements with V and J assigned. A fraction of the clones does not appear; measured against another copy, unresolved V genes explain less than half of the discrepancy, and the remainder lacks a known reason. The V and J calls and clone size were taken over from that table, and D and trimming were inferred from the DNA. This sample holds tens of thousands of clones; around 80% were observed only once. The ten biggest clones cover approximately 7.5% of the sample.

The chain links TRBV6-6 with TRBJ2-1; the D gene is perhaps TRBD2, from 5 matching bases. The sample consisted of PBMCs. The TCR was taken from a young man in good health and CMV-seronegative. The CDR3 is CASSTGNYNEQFF. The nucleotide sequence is TGTGCCAGCAGCACCGGGAACTACAATGAGCAGTTCTTC.